This TCR beta chain was obtained from a study of T cells after yellow fever vaccination. CDR3 length equals 13 residues. Germline V gene lookup returns CDR1 MNHEY and CDR2 SMNVEV (reference sequence). Trimming cost V 2 bases and J 5 bases, with 8 bases left between them. TCRdb re-called the 5' RACE reads through MiXCR, storing one row per CDR3 protein. The sample records some 390,000 distinct CDR3 sequences, 18% being singletons. A word on this clonotype: Its antigen is currently unknown.

Overall study findings and caveats: A faster peak, day 5 versus 15, was reached by the weaker secondary response.

Here the sequenced sample was PBMCs, taken before the yellow fever booster vaccination. The sequence was collected from a man younger than 35 who received the YFV17D yellow fever vaccine. This chain links TRBV27 with TRBJ2-3, with TRBD1 as a possible D gene (6 bases). CDR3 loop: CASSLPDRDTQYF. The CDR3 DNA reads TGTGCCAGCAGTTTACCGGACAGAGATACGCAGTATTTT.